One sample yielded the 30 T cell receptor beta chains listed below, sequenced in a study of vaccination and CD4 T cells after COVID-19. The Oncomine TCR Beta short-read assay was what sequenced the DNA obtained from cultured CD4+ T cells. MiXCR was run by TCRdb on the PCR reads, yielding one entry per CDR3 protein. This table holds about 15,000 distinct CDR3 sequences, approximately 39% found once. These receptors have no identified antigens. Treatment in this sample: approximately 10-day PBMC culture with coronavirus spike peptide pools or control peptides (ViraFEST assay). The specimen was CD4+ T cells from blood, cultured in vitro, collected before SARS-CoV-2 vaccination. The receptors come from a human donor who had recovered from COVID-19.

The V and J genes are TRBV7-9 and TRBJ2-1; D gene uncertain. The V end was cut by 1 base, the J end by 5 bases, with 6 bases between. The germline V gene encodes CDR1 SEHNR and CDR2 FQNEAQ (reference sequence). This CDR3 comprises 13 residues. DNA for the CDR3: TGTGCCAGCAGCTTAGGTGGACACAATGAGCAGTTCTTC. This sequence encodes CASSLGGHNEQFF.

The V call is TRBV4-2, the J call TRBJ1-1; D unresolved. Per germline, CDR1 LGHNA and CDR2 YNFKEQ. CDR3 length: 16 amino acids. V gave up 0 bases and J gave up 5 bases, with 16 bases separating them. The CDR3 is CASSQEIAGPNTEAFF. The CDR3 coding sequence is TGTGCCAGCAGCCAAGAGATCGCAGGCCCGAATACTGAAGCTTTCTTT.

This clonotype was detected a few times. CDR3 nucleotide sequence: TGTGCCAGCAGCTTATTGCGGGGCTCGGATCGTTCACCCCTCCACTTT. Protein product: CASSLLRGSDRSPLHF. J is TRBJ1-6 and V is TRBV7-9; maybe TRBD1 (5 bases). The V end was cut by 2 bases, the J end by 9 bases, with 17 bases between. Germline CDR1 and CDR2: SEHNR and FQNEAQ (reference sequence). This CDR3 is 16 amino acids long. The variable domain in full, with the rest retrieved from reference TRBV7-9 and TRBJ1-6, is DTGVSQNPRHKITKRGQNVTFRCDPISEHNRLYWYRQTLGQGPEFLTYFQNEAQLEKSRLLSDRFSAERPKGSFSTLEIQRTEQGDSAMYLCASSLLRGSDRSPLHFGNGTRLTVT.

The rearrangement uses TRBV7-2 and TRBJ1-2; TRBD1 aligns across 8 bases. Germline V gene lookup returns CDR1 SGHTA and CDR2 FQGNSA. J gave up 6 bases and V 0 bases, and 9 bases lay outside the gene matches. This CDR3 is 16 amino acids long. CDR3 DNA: TGTGCCAGCAGCTTAGCCGTTCTCAGGGGGCGGGATGGCTACACCTTC. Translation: CASSLAVLRGRDGYTF.

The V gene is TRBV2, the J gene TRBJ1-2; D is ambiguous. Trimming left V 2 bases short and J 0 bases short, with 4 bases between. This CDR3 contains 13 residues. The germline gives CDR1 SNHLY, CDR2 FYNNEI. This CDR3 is CASSETANYGYTF. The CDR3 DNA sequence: TGTGCCAGCAGTGAAACGGCTAACTATGGCTACACCTTC.

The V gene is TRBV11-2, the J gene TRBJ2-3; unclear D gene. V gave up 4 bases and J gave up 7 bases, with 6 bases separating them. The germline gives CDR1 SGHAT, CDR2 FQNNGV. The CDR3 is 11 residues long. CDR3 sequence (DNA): TGTGCCAGCAGCTCCCAGTATACGCAGTATTTT. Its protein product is CASSSQYTQYF.

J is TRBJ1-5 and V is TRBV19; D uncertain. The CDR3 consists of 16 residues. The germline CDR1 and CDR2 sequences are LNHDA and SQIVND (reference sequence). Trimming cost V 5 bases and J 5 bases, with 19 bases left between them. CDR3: CASSPANDLRDQPQHF. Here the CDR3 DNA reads TGTGCCAGTAGTCCCGCTAACGATCTAAGGGATCAGCCCCAGCATTTT.

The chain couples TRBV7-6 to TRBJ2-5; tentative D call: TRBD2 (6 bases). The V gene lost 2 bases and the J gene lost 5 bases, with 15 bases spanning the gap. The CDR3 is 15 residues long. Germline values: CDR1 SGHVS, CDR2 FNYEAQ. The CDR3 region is CASSLNRRGMETQYF. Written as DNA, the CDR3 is TGTGCCAGCAGCTTAAATAGGCGGGGTATGGAGACCCAGTACTTC.

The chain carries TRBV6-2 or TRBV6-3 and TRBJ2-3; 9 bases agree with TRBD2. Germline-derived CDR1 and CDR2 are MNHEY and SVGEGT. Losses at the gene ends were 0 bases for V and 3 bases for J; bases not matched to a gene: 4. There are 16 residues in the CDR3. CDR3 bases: TGTGCCAGCAGTTACTCTGGGCTAGCGGGAACAGATACGCAGTATTTT. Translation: CASSYSGLAGTDTQYF.

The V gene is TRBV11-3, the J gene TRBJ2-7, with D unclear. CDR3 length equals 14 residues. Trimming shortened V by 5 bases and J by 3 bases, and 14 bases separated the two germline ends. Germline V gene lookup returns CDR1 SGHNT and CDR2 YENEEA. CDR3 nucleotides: TGTGCCAGCAGCCCTAGACCTGAGAGCTACGAGCAGTACTTC. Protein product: CASSPRPESYEQYF.

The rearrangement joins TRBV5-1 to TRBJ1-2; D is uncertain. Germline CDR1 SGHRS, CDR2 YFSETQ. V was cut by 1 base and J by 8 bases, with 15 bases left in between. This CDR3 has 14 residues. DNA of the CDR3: TGCGCCAGCAGCTTGTGGTCCCCGGAAGGCGGCTACACCTTC. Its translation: CASSLWSPEGGYTF.

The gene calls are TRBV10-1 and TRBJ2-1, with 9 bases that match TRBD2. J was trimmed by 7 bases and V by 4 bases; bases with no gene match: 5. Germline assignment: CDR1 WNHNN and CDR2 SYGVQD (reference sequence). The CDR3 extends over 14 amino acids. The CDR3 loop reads CASSVAGGSNEQFF. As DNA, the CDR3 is TGCGCCAGCAGTGTTGCGGGAGGGTCAAATGAGCAGTTCTTC.

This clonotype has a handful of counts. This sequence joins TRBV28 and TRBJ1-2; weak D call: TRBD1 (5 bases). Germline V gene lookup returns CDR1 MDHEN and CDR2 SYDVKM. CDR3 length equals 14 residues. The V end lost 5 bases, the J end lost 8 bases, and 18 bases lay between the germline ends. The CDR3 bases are TGTGCCAGCAGTCCCCGCGGGGGGGAATTGGGCTACACCTTC. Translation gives CASSPRGGELGYTF.

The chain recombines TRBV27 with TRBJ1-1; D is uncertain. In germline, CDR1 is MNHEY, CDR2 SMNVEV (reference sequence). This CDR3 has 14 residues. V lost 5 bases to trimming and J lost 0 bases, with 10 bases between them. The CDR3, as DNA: TGTGCCAGCAGTCCCCAGGCCCTGAACACTGAAGCTTTCTTT. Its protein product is CASSPQALNTEAFF.

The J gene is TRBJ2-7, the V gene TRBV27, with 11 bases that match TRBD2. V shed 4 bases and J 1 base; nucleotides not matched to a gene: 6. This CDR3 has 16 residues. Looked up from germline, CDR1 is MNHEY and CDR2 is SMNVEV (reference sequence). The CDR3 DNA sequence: TGTGCCAGCAGTTCGTACGGGACTAGCGGTTCCTACGAGCAGTACTTC. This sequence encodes CASSSYGTSGSYEQYF.

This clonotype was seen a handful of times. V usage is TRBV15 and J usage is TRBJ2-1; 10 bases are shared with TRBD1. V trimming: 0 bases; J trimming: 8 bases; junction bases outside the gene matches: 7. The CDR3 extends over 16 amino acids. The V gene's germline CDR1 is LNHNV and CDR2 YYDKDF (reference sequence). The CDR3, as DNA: TGTGCCACCAGCAGAGATATTGGGGACAGGGGTGATGAGCAGTTCTTC. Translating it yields CATSRDIGDRGDEQFF.

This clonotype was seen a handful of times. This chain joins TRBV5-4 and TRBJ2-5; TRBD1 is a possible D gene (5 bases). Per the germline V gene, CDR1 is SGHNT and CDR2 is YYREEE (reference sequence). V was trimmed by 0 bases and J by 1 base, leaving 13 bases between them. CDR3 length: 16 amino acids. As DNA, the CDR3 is TGTGCCAGCAGCTTGGCCGGTCTGCAGGGCCAAGAGACCCAGTACTTC. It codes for CASSLAGLQGQETQYF.

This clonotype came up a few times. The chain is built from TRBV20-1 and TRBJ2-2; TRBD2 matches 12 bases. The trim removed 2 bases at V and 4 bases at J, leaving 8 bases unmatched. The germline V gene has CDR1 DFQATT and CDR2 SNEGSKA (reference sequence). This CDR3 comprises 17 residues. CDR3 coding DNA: TGCAGTGCTAGACGGACTAGCGGGACCCCGGGCACCGGGGAGCTGTTTTTT. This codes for CSARRTSGTPGTGELFF.

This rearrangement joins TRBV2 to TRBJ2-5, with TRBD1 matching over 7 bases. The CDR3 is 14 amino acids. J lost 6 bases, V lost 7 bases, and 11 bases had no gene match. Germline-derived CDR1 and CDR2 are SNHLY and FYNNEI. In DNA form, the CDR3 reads TGTGCCAGCACTTTAGACAGGGAATTCAAGACCCAGTACTTC. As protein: CASTLDREFKTQYF.

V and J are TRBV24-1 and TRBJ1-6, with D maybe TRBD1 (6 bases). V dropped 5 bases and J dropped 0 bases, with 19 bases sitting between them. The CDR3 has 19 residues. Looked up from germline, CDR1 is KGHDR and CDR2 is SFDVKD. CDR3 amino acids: CATSVGRGSLSSYNSPLHF. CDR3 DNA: TGTGCCACCAGTGTTGGCAGGGGCTCACTCAGCTCCTATAATTCACCCCTCCACTTT.

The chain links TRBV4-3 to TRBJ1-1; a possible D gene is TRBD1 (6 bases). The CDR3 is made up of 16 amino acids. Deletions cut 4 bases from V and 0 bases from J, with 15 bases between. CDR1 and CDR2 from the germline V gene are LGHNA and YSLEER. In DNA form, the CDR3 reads TGCGCCAGCAGCCGTCGGGACACCGGACTGAACACTGAAGCTTTCTTT. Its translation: CASSRRDTGLNTEAFF.

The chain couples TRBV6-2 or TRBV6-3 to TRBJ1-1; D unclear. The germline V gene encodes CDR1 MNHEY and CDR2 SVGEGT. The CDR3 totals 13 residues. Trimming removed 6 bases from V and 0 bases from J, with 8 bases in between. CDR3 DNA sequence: TGTGCCAGCAGCGAGAGCGTGAACACTGAAGCTTTCTTT. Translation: CASSESVNTEAFF.

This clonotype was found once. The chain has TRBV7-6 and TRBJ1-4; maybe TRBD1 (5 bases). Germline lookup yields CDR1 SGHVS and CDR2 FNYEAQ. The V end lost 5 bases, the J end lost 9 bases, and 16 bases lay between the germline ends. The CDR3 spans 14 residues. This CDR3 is CASSALGTPKKLFF. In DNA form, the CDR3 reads TGTGCCAGCAGCGCCCTCGGGACCCCTAAAAAACTGTTTTTT.

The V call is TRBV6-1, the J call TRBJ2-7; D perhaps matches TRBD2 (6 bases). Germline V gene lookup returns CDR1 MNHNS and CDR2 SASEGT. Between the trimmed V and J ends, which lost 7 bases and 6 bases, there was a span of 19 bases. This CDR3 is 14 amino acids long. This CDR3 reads CASKPDPTRPEQYF. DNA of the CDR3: TGTGCCAGCAAACCGGACCCGACTAGACCCGAGCAGTACTTC.

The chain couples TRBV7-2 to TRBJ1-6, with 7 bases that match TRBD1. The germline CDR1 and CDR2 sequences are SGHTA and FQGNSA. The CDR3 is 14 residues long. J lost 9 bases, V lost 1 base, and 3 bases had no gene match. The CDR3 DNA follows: TGTGCCAGCAGCTTAGGACAGGGTTTTTCACCCCTCCACTTT. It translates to CASSLGQGFSPLHF.

In DNA form, the CDR3 reads TGTGCCAGCAGCTCTCGGACAGGGGGGTTCTCTGGAAACACCATATATTTT. Protein sequence: CASSSRTGGFSGNTIYF. The chain has TRBV7-9 and TRBJ1-3, with 10 bases identical to TRBD1. The CDR3 spans 17 residues. Germline V lookup: CDR1 SEHNR, CDR2 FQNEAQ (reference sequence). The J segment lost 0 bases and the V segment lost 4 bases, leaving 6 bases of the junction unmatched.

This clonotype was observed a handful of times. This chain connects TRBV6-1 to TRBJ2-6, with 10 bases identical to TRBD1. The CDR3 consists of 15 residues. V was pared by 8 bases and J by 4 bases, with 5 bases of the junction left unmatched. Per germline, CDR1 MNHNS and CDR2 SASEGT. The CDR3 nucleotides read TGTGCCAGCGAGACAGGGGGCGCCGGGGCCAACGTCCTGACTTTC. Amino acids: CASETGGAGANVLTF.

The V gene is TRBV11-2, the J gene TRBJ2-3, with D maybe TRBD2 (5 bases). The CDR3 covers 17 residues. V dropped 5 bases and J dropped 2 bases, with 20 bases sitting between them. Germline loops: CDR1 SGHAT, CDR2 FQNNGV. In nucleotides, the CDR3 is TGTGCCAGCAGCATGGGTGGGGAGCCCTTCTCCACAGATACGCAGTATTTT. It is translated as CASSMGGEPFSTDTQYF.

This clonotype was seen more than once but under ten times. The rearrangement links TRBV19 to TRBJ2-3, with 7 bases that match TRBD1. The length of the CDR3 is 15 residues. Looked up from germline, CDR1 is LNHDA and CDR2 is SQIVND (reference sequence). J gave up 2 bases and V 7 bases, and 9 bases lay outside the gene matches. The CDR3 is CASTITGAVTDTQYF. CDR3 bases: TGTGCCAGTACCATAACAGGGGCAGTCACAGATACGCAGTATTTT. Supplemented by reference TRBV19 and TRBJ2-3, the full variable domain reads DGGITQSPKYLFRKEGQNVTLSCEQNLNHDAMYWYRQDPGQGLRLIYYSQIVNDFQKGDIAEGYSVSREKKESFPLTVTSAQKNPTAFYLCASTITGAVTDTQYFGPGTRLTVL.

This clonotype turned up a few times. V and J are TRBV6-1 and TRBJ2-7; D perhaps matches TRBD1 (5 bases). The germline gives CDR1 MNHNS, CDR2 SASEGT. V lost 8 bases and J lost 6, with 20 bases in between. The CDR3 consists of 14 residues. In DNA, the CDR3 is TGTGCCAGCGATGTTAATACAGGTCCCGGCGAGCAGTACTTC. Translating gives CASDVNTGPGEQYF.